This TCR beta chain was identified in a study of beta chain features in type 1 diabetes. Turning to this clone: Its antigen is still unknown.

Regarding the study as a whole: The study found moderately but significantly shorter TCRB CDR3s in all four CD4+ subsets of Type 1 diabetes patients. Type 1 diabetes patients had VDJ junctions that carried fewer insertions and more deletions.

Germline V gene lookup returns CDR1 SGHTA and CDR2 FQGNSA. The CDR3 runs 15 residues. V was pared by 6 bases and J by 4 bases, with 16 bases between. TCRB transcripts that were expressed got sequenced, as all of the isolated RNA had been reverse transcribed. TCRdb's table, derived via immunoSEQ multiplex PCR, lists solely in-frame clones and lacks some. The sample records about 640,000 clones, around an eighth being singletons. Sequenced sample: naive CD4+ T cells from blood. The clonotype originates from a man aged 30-40 years with type 1 diabetes. The chain couples TRBV7-2 to TRBJ1-3, with D unresolved. The DNA of the CDR3 is TGTGCCAGCAGTCGGAGCGGGCAAATCGGAAACACCATATATTTT. It specifies CASSRSGQIGNTIYF.